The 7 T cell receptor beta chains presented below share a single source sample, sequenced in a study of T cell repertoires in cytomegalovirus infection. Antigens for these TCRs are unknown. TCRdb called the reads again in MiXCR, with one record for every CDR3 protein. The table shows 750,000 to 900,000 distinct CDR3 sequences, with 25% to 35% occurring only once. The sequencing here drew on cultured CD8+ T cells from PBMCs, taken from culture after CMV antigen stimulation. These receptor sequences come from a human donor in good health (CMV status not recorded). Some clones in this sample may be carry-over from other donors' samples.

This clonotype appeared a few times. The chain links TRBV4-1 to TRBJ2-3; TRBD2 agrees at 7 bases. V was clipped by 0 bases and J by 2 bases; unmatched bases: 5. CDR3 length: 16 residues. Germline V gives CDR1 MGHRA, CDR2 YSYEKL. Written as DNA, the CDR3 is TGCGCCAGCAGCCAAGAGGCTAGCGGATTCACAGATACGCAGTATTTT. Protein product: CASSQEASGFTDTQYF.

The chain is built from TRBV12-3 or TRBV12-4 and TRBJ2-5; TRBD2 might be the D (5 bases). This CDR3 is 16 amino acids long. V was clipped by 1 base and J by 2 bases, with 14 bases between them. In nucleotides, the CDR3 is TGTGCCAGCAGTTTAGGGGCCTCTCCGGGGCAAGAGACCCAGTACTTC. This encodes CASSLGASPGQETQYF.

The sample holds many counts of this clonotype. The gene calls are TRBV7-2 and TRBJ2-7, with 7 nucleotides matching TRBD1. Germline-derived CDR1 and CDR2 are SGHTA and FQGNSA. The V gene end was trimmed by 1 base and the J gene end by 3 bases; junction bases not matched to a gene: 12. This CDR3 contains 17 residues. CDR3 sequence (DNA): TGTGCCAGCAGCTTAGTTGACAGGGCTATAATCTACTACGAGCAGTACTTC. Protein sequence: CASSLVDRAIIYYEQYF.

CDR3 nucleotides: TGTGCCAGTAGTGGCGACGTCTTTCCTTTTGAAGCTTTCTTT. Translation gives CASSGDVFPFEAFF. The chain is built from TRBV19 and TRBJ1-1; D is ambiguous. The CDR3 runs 14 residues. Germline CDR1 is LNHDA and CDR2 is SQIVND (reference sequence). V shed 5 bases and J shed 7 bases, with 17 bases lying between them.

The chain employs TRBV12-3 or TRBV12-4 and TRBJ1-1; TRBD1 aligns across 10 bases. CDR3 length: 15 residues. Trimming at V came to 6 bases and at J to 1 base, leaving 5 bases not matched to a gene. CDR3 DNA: TGTGCCAGCAGGGGAGGGACAGGGGCGAACACTGAAGCTTTCTTT. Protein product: CASRGGTGANTEAFF.

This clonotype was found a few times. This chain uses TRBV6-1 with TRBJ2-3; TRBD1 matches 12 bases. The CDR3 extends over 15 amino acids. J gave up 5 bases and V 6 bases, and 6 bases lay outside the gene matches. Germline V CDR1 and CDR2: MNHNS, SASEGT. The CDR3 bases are TGTGCCAGCAGAGCCCGGGACAGGGGGCGAGATACGCAGTATTTT. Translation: CASRARDRGRDTQYF.

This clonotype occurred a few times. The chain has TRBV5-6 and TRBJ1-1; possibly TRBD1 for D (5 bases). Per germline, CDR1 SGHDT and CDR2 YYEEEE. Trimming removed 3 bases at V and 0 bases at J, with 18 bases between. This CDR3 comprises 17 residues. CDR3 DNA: TGTGCCAGCAGCTGGGGGGGGGAGACAGTGTTGAACACTGAAGCTTTCTTT. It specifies CASSWGGETVLNTEAFF.